The clone carrying this TCR beta chain was seen just once. As handled by the study authors: Amplification with reference gene primers provided the estimates of nucleated cell counts. Measured with immunoSEQ multiplex PCR; TCRdb has only the in-frame clones, and not every one. The DNA gave D and trimming, while V, J and clone size come from that table. The sample has 350,000 to 550,000 clones, 75% to 90% seen once. This sample was included in a study of blood T cell repertoires in COVID-19. Looking at the study overall: From the United States, Italy and Spain came samples of acute and convalescent COVID-19. Sample material is recorded as cDNA or gDNA derived from T cells, B-cell-depleted T cells, or PBMCs.

CDR3 size: 14 residues. Trimming stripped 0 bases from V and 7 bases from J, with 8 bases between. Germline V lookup: CDR1 SGHRS, CDR2 YFSETQ. The sequenced sample consisted of peripheral blood. This chain joins TRBV5-1 and TRBJ1-6; no clear D gene. The TCR comes from a woman aged 30 to 39 with acute or convalescent COVID-19. CDR3 sequence (DNA): TGCGCCAGCAGCTTGGCCGACAAGAATTCACCCCTCCACTTT. Translated: CASSLADKNSPLHF.